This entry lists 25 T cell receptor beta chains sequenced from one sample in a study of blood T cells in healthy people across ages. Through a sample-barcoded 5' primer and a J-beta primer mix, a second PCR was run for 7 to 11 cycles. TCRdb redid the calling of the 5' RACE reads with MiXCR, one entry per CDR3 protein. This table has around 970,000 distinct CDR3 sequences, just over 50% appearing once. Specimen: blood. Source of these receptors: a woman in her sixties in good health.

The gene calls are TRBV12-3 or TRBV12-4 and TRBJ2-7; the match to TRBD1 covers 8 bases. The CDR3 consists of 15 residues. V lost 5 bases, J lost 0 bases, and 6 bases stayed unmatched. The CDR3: CASSDTGGPSYEQYF. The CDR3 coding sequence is TGTGCCAGCAGTGATACAGGGGGGCCCTCCTACGAGCAGTACTTC.

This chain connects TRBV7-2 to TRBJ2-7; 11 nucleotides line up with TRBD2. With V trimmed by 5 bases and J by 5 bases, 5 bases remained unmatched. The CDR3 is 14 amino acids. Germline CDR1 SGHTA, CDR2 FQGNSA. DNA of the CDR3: TGTGCCAGCAGCAAAACTAGCGGGAGCGACGAGCAGTACTTC. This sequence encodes CASSKTSGSDEQYF. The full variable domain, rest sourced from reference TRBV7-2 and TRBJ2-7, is GAGVSQSPSNKVTEKGKDVELRCDPISGHTALYWYRQSLGQGLEFLIYFQGNSAPDKSGLPSDRFSAERTGGSVSTLTIQRTQQEDSAVYLCASSKTSGSDEQYFGPGTRLTVT.

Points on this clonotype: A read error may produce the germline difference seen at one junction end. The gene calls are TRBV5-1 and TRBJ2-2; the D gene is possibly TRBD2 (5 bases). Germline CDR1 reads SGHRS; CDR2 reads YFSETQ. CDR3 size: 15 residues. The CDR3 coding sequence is TGCGCCAGCAGCTTGGTGGCACCGAACACCGGGGAGCCGTTTTTT. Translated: CASSLVAPNTGEPFF. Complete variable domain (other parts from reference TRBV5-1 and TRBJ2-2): KAGVTQTPRYLIKTRGQQVTLSCSPISGHRSVSWYQQTPGQGLQFLFEYFSETQRNKGNFPGRFSGRQFSNSRSEMNVSTLELGDSALYLCASSLVAPNTGEPFFGEGSRLTVL.

Written as DNA, the CDR3 is TGTGCCAGCAGTTTTGGCGGGGCCTGGGATGAGCAGTTCTTC. As protein: CASSFGGAWDEQFF. The chain carries TRBV27 and TRBJ2-1; D may be TRBD2 (6 bases). This CDR3 has 14 residues. The germline CDR1 and CDR2 sequences are MNHEY and SMNVEV (reference sequence). Trimming removed 3 bases from V and 8 bases from J, with 14 bases in between.

The CDR3 here is CSVEYQGSEFF. As DNA, the CDR3 is TGCAGCGTTGAATATCAGGGTAGCGAGTTCTTC. The rearrangement links TRBV29-1 to TRBJ2-1; D may be TRBD1 or TRBD2 (5 bases each). The V gene's germline CDR1 is SQVTM and CDR2 ANQGSEA. V shed 2 bases and J shed 14 bases, with 13 bases lying between them. CDR3 length: 11 amino acids.

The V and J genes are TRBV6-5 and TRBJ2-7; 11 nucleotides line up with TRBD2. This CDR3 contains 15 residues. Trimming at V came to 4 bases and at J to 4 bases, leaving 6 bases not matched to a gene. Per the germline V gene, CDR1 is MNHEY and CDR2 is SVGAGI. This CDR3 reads CASSSLAGGHYEQYF. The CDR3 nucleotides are TGTGCCAGCAGTTCATTAGCGGGAGGGCATTACGAGCAGTACTTC.

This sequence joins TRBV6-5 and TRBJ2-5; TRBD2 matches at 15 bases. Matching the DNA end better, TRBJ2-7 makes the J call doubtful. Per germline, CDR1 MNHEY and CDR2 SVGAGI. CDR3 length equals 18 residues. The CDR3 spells CASSSSGTSGRRSYEQYF. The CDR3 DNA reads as TGTGCCAGCAGTTCCTCTGGGACTAGCGGGAGGAGAAGTTACGAGCAGTACTTC.

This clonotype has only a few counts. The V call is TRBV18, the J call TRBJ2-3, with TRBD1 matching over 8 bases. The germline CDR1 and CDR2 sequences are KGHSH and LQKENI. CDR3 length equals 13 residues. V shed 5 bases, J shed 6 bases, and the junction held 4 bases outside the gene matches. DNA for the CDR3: TGTGCCAGCTCAACAGGACAGGGTGATACGCAGTATTTT. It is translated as CASSTGQGDTQYF.

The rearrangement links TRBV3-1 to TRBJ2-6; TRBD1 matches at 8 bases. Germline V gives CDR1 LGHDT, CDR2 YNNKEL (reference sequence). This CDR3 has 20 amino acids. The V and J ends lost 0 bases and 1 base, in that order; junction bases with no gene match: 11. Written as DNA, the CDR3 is TGTGCCAGCAGCCAAGATGGGGTGCGGGACAGGACGTCTGGGGCCAACGTCCTGACTTTC. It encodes CASSQDGVRDRTSGANVLTF.

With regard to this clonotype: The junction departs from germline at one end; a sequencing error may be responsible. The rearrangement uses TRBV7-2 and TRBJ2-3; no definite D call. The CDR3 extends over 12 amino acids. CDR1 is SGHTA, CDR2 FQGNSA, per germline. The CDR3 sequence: CASRVLTATQYF. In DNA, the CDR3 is TGTGCCAGCCGGGTACTCACAGCTACGCAGTATTTT.

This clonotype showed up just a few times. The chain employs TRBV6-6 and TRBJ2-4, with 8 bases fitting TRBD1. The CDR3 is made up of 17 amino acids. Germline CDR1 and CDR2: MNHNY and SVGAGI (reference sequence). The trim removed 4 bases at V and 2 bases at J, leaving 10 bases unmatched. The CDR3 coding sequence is TGTGCCAGCAGTTCCTCTTGGACAGGGAACACCAAAAACATTCAGTACTTC. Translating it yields CASSSSWTGNTKNIQYF.

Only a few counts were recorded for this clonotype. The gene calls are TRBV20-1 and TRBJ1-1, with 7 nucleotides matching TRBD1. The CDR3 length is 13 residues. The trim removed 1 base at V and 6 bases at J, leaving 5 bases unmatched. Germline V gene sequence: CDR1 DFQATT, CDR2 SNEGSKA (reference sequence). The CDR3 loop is CSARVGQSAEAFF. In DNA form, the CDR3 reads TGCAGTGCTAGAGTGGGACAGAGCGCTGAAGCTTTCTTT.

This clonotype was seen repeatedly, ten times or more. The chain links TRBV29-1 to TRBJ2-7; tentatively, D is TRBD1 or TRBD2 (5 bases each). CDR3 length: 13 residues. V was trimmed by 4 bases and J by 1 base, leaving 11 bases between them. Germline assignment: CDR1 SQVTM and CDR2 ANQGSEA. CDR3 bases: TGCAGCGTTGGGTCAGGGACGTCCTACGAGCAGTACTTC. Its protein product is CSVGSGTSYEQYF.

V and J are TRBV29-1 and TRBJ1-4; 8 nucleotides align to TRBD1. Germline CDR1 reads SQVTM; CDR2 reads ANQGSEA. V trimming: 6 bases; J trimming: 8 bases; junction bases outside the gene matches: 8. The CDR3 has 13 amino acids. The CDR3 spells CSVLLGQGEKLFF. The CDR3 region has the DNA TGCAGCGTACTCCTCGGACAGGGAGAAAAACTGTTTTTT.

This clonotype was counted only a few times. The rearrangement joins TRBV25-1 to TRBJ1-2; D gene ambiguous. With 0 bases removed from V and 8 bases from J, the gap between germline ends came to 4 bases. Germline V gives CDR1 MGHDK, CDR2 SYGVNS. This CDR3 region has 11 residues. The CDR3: CASSEYAGYTF. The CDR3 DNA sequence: TGTGCCAGCAGTGAATATGCCGGCTACACCTTC.

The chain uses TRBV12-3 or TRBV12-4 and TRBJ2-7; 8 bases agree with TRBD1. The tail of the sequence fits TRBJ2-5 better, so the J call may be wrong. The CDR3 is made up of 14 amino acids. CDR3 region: CASSHGQGVETQYF. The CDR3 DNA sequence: TGTGCCAGCAGTCACGGACAGGGAGTAGAGACCCAGTACTTC.

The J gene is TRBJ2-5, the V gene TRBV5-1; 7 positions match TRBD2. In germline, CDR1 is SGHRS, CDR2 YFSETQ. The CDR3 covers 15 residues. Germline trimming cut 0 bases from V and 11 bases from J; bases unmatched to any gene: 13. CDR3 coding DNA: TGCGCCAGCAGCTTGGCTAGCGGACTCAGCAATGAGCAGTACTTC. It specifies CASSLASGLSNEQYF.

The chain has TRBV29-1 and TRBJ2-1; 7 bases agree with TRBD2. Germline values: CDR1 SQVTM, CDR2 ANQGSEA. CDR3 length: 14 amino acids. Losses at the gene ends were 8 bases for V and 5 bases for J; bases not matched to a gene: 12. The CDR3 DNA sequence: TGCAGCACTGCGGCAGCTAGCGGACACAATGAGCAGTTCTTC. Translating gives CSTAAASGHNEQFF.

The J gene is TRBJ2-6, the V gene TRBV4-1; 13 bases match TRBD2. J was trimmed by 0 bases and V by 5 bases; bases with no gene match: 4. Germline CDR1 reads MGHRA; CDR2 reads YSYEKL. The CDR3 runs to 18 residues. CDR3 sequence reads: CASSGLAGDLSGANVLTF. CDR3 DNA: TGCGCCAGCAGCGGACTAGCGGGGGACCTCTCTGGGGCCAACGTCCTGACTTTC.

The CDR3 is CASAGGFYEQYF. CDR3 bases: TGTGCCAGCGCAGGAGGCTTCTACGAGCAGTACTTC. This chain joins TRBV28 and TRBJ2-7, with D possibly matching TRBD2 (5 bases). The germline gives CDR1 MDHEN, CDR2 SYDVKM. This CDR3 is 12 amino acids long. Between the trimmed V and J ends, which lost 8 bases and 3 bases, there was a span of 11 bases.

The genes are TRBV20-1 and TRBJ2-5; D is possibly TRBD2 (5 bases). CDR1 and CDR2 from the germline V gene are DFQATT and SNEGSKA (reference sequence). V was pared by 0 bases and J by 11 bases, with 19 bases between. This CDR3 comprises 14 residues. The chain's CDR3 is CSARDPRLAYEQYF. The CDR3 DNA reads TGCAGTGCTAGAGACCCCCGGCTAGCCTATGAGCAGTACTTC.

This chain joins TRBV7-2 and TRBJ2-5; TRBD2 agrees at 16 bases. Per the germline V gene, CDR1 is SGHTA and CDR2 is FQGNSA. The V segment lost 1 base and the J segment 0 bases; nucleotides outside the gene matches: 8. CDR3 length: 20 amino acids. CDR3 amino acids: CASSLVPGLAGGWYQETQYF. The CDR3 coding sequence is TGTGCCAGCAGCTTAGTCCCGGGACTAGCGGGAGGGTGGTACCAAGAGACCCAGTACTTC.

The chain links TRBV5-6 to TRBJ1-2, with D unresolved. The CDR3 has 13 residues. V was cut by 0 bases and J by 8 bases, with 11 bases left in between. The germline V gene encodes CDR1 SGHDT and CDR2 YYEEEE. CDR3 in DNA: TGTGCCAGCAGCTTGGTGGTTTTTTACGGCTACACCTTC. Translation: CASSLVVFYGYTF.

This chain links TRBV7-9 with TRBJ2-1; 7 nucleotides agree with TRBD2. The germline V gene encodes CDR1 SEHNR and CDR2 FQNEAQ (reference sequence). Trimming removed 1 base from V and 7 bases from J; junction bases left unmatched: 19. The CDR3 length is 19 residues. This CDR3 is CASSLGRVIAGSYGNEQFF. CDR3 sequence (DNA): TGTGCCAGCAGCTTAGGGCGCGTGATAGCGGGCTCGTATGGGAATGAGCAGTTCTTC.

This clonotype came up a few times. The CDR3 nucleotides are TGTGCCAGCAGGCTCGGGTATAGCAATCAGCCCCAGCATTTT. Encoded protein: CASRLGYSNQPQHF. V usage is TRBV2 and J usage is TRBJ1-5; D call uncertain. Germline CDR1 is SNHLY and CDR2 is FYNNEI. The CDR3 has 14 amino acids. Trimming stripped 6 bases from V and 0 bases from J, with 9 bases between.